These 18 T cell receptor beta chains share one sample of origin, sequenced in a study of graft-versus-host responses after intestinal transplantation. Some clones are missing from TCRdb's copy, which holds only in-frame ones; the method was immunoSEQ multiplex PCR. The sample includes about 97,000 clones, 90% seen only once; the top ten take 16%. Sequencing was performed on PBMCs, taken roughly 68 weeks after intestinal transplant. Receptor source: a human patient who received an intestinal transplant, so some T cells may come from the graft donor.

V gene TRBV9 combines with J gene TRBJ2-3; D is undetermined. The germline V gene encodes CDR1 SGDLS and CDR2 YYNGEE. The length of the CDR3 is 14 residues. V lost 0 bases and J lost 2, with 7 bases in between. CDR3 loop: CASSVGIHTDTQYF. DNA for the CDR3: TGTGCCAGCAGCGTAGGGATCCACACAGATACGCAGTATTTT.

A few counts support this clone. The genes are TRBV4-1 and TRBJ2-2; maybe TRBD1 (6 bases). Trimming took off 3 bases at V and 4 bases at J, with 15 bases between the two ends. Germline V gene sequence: CDR1 MGHRA, CDR2 YSYEKL. CDR3 length: 16 amino acids. The CDR3 DNA sequence: TGCGCCAGCAGCCATGAAACAGGGCACCGCACCGGGGAGCTGTTTTTT. As protein: CASSHETGHRTGELFF.

This chain links TRBV4-1 with TRBJ1-2; maybe TRBD1 (5 bases). The CDR3 totals 16 residues. Germline V gives CDR1 MGHRA, CDR2 YSYEKL. Trimming took 2 bases from V and 7 from J, leaving 20 bases between them. CDR3 DNA: TGCGCCAGCAGCCAACCGGCCAGACAGCCCGAGCGTGGCTACACCTTC. Residues: CASSQPARQPERGYTF.

This rearrangement joins TRBV7-6 to TRBJ2-1, with 10 bases fitting TRBD1. Germline CDR1 and CDR2: SGHVS and FNYEAQ. The CDR3 is 15 residues long. V dropped 4 bases and J dropped 4; count of bases not matched to a gene: 4. The CDR3, as DNA: TGTGCCAGCAGCTCGCCGGGACAGGGGTACAATGAGCAGTTCTTC. Its protein product is CASSSPGQGYNEQFF.

The gene calls are TRBV2 and TRBJ1-3, with D maybe TRBD1 (6 bases). Per the germline V gene, CDR1 is SNHLY and CDR2 is FYNNEI. V was cut by 6 bases and J by 2 bases, with 20 bases left in between. CDR3 size: 17 residues. CDR3 in DNA: TGTGCCAGCAGGGTAGACAGGACAACAGGACCTGGAAACACCATATATTTT. The encoded protein is CASRVDRTTGPGNTIYF.

The chain employs TRBV6-1 and TRBJ2-7; D is perhaps TRBD2 (6 bases). Germline values: CDR1 MNHNS, CDR2 SASEGT. The ends were cut back, 5 bases at V and 9 bases at J, with 11 bases in the middle. This CDR3 is built from 11 residues. The CDR3 nucleotides read TGTGCCAGCAGTCAAGTGGGGGGGCAGTACTTC. Translating it yields CASSQVGGQYF.

This chain uses TRBV9 with TRBJ2-2; tentatively, D is TRBD2 (5 bases). The CDR3 has 14 residues. With 4 bases removed from V and 1 base from J, the gap between germline ends came to 8 bases. Germline V gene data show CDR1 as SGDLS and CDR2 as YYNGEE. CDR3 sequence reads: CASSRRENTGELFF. The DNA for the CDR3 is TGTGCCAGCAGCCGCCGGGAGAACACCGGGGAGCTGTTTTTT.

The rearrangement uses TRBV9 and TRBJ1-6; D remains ambiguous. Germline V gene lookup returns CDR1 SGDLS and CDR2 YYNGEE. The CDR3 covers 14 residues. Trimming took off 0 bases at V and 10 bases at J, with 11 bases between the two ends. The CDR3 reads CASSVDSGLSPLHF. The CDR3 bases are TGTGCCAGCAGCGTAGATTCCGGTCTCTCACCCCTCCACTTT.

V is TRBV7-8 and J is TRBJ1-5; weak D call: TRBD1 (5 bases). Germline-derived CDR1 and CDR2 are SGHVS and FQNEAQ. This CDR3 has 13 residues. Trimming took off 4 bases at V and 5 bases at J, with 9 bases between the two ends. DNA of the CDR3: TGTGCCAGCAGCTCGGGGCGTCATCAGCCCCAGCATTTT. Its translation is CASSSGRHQPQHF.

The J gene is TRBJ1-4, the V gene TRBV25-1, with a possible D match to TRBD1 (5 bases). V was clipped by 6 bases and J by 4 bases, with 15 bases between them. Looked up from germline, CDR1 is MGHDK and CDR2 is SYGVNS. CDR3 length: 15 residues. The CDR3 here is CASSPGGRGNEKLFF. Written as DNA, the CDR3 is TGTGCCAGCAGCCCCGGGGGACGGGGTAATGAAAAACTGTTTTTT. Full variable domain (rest looked up from reference TRBV25-1 and TRBJ1-4): EADIYQTPRYLVIGTGKKITLECSQTMGHDKMYWYQQDPGMELHLIHYSYGVNSTEKGDLSSESTVSRIRTEHFPLTLESARPSHTSQYLCASSPGGRGNEKLFFGSGTQLSVL.

The genes are TRBV29-1 and TRBJ1-1; D ambiguous. Per the germline V gene, CDR1 is SQVTM and CDR2 is ANQGSEA. This CDR3 is built from 13 residues. V was clipped by 5 bases and J by 5 bases, with 15 bases between them. CDR3 nucleotides: TGCAGCGTTATCTGGCAGGTGGCTACTGAAGCTTTCTTT. Translation: CSVIWQVATEAFF.

This clone was counted a few times. V gene TRBV6-4 combines with J gene TRBJ2-3; 9 bases align to TRBD2. CDR3 size: 16 residues. V lost 2 bases and J lost 4; bases outside the gene matches: 7. CDR1 is MRHNA and CDR2 is SNTAGT in the germline V gene. The CDR3 loop reads CASSDDPAGGPDTQYF. The CDR3 DNA reads as TGTGCCAGCAGTGACGACCCAGCGGGGGGACCAGATACGCAGTATTTT.

The chain is built from TRBV5-4 and TRBJ1-3; possible D gene TRBD1, 6 bases. CDR3 size: 15 residues. V gave up 4 bases and J gave up 4 bases, with 15 bases separating them. Germline values: CDR1 SGHNT, CDR2 YYREEE (reference sequence). CDR3 amino acids: CASSSTGLDGNTIYF. CDR3 nucleotides: TGTGCCAGCAGCAGCACAGGGCTCGACGGAAACACCATATATTTT.

The genes are TRBV9 and TRBJ1-2; D is unresolved. CDR1 and CDR2 from the germline V gene are SGDLS and YYNGEE. The CDR3 loop spans 13 amino acids. V lost 3 bases and J lost 2, with 8 bases in between. For the CDR3, the DNA is TGTGCCAGCAGCGAGACGGTAAACTATGGCTACACCTTC. It encodes CASSETVNYGYTF.

CDR3 loop: CASSWGEGTEAFF. In DNA form, the CDR3 reads TGTGCCAGTAGTTGGGGGGAGGGCACTGAAGCTTTCTTT. This rearrangement joins TRBV19 to TRBJ1-1; possibly TRBD1 for D (5 bases). CDR3 size: 13 residues. Germline V gene lookup returns CDR1 LNHDA and CDR2 SQIVND (reference sequence). Trimming shortened V by 5 bases and J by 4 bases, and 11 bases separated the two germline ends.

The gene calls are TRBV6-5 and TRBJ2-5; TRBD1 matches 8 bases. Germline V CDR1 and CDR2: MNHEY, SVGAGI. The ends lost 10 bases at V and 8 bases at J; junction bases unmatched: 15. The CDR3 sequence is 14 residues long. The CDR3 sequence is CATWDQGALLTQYF. CDR3 in DNA: TGTGCCACCTGGGACCAGGGGGCGCTTCTTACCCAGTACTTC.

The chain links TRBV11-2 to TRBJ2-7; no clear D gene. The CDR3 has 15 amino acids. Between the trimmed V and J ends, which lost 5 bases and 2 bases, there was a span of 16 bases. Germline CDR1 reads SGHAT; CDR2 reads FQNNGV. The CDR3 protein is CASSVIRTGTYEQYF. CDR3 nucleotide sequence: TGTGCCAGCAGCGTAATCCGGACGGGTACCTACGAGCAGTACTTC.

This chain uses TRBV7-9 with TRBJ2-1, with D uncertain. The CDR3 is 14 residues long. Per the germline V gene, CDR1 is SEHNR and CDR2 is FQNEAQ (reference sequence). Trimming left V 5 bases short and J 6 bases short, with 14 bases between. Here the CDR3 reads CASSRSTRTNEQFF. The CDR3 coding sequence is TGTGCCAGCAGCCGATCCACCCGAACCAATGAGCAGTTCTTC. The full variable domain, in which reference TRBV7-9 and TRBJ2-1 provide the parts outside the CDR3, is DTGVSQNPRHKITKRGQNVTFRCDPISEHNRLYWYRQTLGQGPEFLTYFQNEAQLEKSRLLSDRFSAERPKGSFSTLEIQRTEQGDSAMYLCASSRSTRTNEQFFGPGTRLTVL.